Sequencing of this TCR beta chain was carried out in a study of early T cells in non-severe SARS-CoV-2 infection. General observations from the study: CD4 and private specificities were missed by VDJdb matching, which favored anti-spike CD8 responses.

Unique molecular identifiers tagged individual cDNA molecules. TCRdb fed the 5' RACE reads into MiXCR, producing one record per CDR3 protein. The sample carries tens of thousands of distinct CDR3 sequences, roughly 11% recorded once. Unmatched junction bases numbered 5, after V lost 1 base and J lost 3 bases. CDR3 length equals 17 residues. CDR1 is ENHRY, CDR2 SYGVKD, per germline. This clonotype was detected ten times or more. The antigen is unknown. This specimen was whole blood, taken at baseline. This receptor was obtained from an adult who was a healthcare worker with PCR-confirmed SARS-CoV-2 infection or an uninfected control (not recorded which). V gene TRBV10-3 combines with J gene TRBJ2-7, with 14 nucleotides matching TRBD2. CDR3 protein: CAISEWKGTSGSYEQYF. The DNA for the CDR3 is TGTGCCATCAGTGAGTGGAAAGGGACTAGCGGGAGCTACGAGCAGTACTTC.